The sequence of this T cell receptor (beta chain) was determined in a study of blood T cell repertoires in COVID-19. Data came from immunoSEQ multiplex PCR; TCRdb stores just in-frame clones and leaves some out. The sample lists 300,000 to 400,000 clones; 75% to 85% were seen once. This clone was counted a few times. Germline CDR1 is SGHRS and CDR2 is YFSETQ. V shed 2 bases, J shed 5 bases, and the junction held 4 bases outside the gene matches. The CDR3 runs to 14 residues. Source material: peripheral blood. The chain links TRBV5-1 to TRBJ1-1; 9 nucleotides match TRBD1. The clonotype originates from a human donor in a cohort sampled during active COVID-19. This chain's CDR3 is CASSLTTGGTEAFF. CDR3 DNA sequence: TGCGCCAGCAGCTTAACGACAGGGGGGACTGAAGCTTTCTTT.